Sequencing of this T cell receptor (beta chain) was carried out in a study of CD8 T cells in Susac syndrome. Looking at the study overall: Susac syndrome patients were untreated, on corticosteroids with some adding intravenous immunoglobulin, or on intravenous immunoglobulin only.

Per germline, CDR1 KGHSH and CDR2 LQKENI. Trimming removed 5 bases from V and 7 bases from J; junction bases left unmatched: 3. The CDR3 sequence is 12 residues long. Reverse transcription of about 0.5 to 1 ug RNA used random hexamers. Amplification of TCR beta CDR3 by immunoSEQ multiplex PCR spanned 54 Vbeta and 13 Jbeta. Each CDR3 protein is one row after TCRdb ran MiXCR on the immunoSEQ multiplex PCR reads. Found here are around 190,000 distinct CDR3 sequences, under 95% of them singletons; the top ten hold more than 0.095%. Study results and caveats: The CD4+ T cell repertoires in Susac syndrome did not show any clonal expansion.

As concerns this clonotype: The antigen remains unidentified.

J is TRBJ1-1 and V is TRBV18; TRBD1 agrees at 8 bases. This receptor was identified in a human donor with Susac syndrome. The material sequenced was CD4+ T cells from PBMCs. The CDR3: CASSTGQGEAFF. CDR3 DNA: TGTGCCAGCTCAACCGGACAGGGTGAAGCTTTCTTT.